A selection of T cell receptor beta chains follows, all from one sample in a study of cytotoxic CD8 clonotypes in ibrutinib-treated CLL. This table comes from immunoSEQ multiplex PCR, and its TCRdb copy is limited to in-frame clones, with some not included. The data contain about 310,000 clones, almost 80% of them singletons. Sample: PBMCs, taken before ibrutinib treatment. These receptor sequences come from a human donor with chronic lymphocytic leukemia. Both conserved end residues are part of each CDR3. The D gene is left open where the match is weak. Clone size, where shown, is once, few, many, or a class for clones that have expanded.

j_call | clone_size | v_call | d_call | cdr3_aa | cdr3_nt
TRBJ1-4 | NA | TRBV7-2 | NA | CASSLQPNGEKLFF | TGTGCCAGCAGCTTACAACCTAACGGTGAAAAACTGTTTTTT
TRBJ2-3 | NA | TRBV10-3 | NA | CASGPEVTDTQYF | TGTGCCTCGGGACCCGAGGTCACAGATACGCAGTATTTT
TRBJ1-1 | NA | TRBV5-6 | NA | CASNLLHRNTEAFF | TGTGCCAGCAATCTCCTCCACAGGAACACTGAAGCTTTCTTT
TRBJ1-4 | once | TRBV4-1 | NA | CASSQIVPTNEKLFF | TGCGCCAGCAGCCAAATCGTTCCAACTAATGAAAAACTGTTTTTT
TRBJ1-2 | few | TRBV19 | NA | CASSTTRDGYTF | TGTGCCAGTAGTACAACCCGGGATGGCTACACCTTC
TRBJ2-1 | few | TRBV7-9 | TRBD2 | CASSFSGGYNEQFF | TGTGCCAGCAGCTTCTCGGGGGGGTACAATGAGCAGTTCTTC
TRBJ2-5 | NA | TRBV9 | NA | CASSKYLETQYF | TGTGCCAGCAGCAAATACCTGGAGACCCAGTACTTC
TRBJ1-4 | once | TRBV28 | NA | CASSLLQTEKLFF | TGTGCCAGCAGTTTACTTCAAACTGAAAAACTGTTTTTT
TRBJ2-1 | NA | TRBV5-8 | NA | CASNLYWRSSSYNEQFF | TGTGCCAGCAACCTCTACTGGAGGTCGAGCTCCTACAATGAGCAGTTCTTC
TRBJ2-1 | NA | TRBV7-9 | TRBD2 | CASSLPGLAGREQFF | TGTGCCAGCAGCTTACCTGGACTAGCGGGAAGGGAGCAGTTCTTC
TRBJ2-3 | NA | TRBV5-8 | NA | CASSLGAGTPSTDTQYF | TGTGCCAGCAGCTTGGGGGCCGGGACCCCTAGCACAGATACGCAGTATTTT
TRBJ2-7 | NA | TRBV4-2 | TRBD1 | CASSQDFRGTSSYEQYF | TGTGCCAGCAGCCAAGATTTCAGGGGGACCAGCTCCTACGAGCAGTACTTC
TRBJ2-2 | once | TRBV2 | TRBD2 | CASSTRLAGKSAGELFF | TGTGCCAGCAGTACTAGACTAGCGGGGAAGAGTGCCGGGGAGCTGTTTTTT
TRBJ1-1 | NA | TRBV5-4 | NA | CASSLPRYKNTEAFF | TGTGCCAGCAGCTTGCCAAGGTACAAGAACACTGAAGCTTTCTTT
TRBJ2-1 | few | TRBV10-3 | NA | CAISGPYYNEQFF | TGTGCCATCTCCGGGCCTTACTACAATGAGCAGTTCTTC
TRBJ2-7 | NA | TRBV7-9 | NA | CASSLARDLSEQYF | TGTGCCAGCAGCTTAGCCCGGGACTTGAGCGAGCAGTACTTC
TRBJ1-1 | NA | TRBV29-1 | TRBD1 | CSVEVPGGITEAFF | TGCAGCGTTGAAGTCCCAGGGGGCATCACTGAAGCTTTCTTT
TRBJ2-7 | NA | TRBV30 | TRBD1 | CAWSVWTGGRYEQYF | TGTGCCTGGAGTGTCTGGACAGGGGGCAGATACGAGCAGTACTTC
TRBJ2-1 | NA | TRBV5-6 | TRBD2 | CASSLVVAGGISYNEQFF | TGTGCCAGCAGCTTGGTGGTAGCGGGAGGAATCTCCTACAATGAGCAGTTCTTC
TRBJ1-1 | NA | TRBV4-3 | NA | CASSQDQGSQAFF | TGCGCCAGCAGCCAAGATCAGGGTAGTCAGGCTTTCTTT
TRBJ2-3 | once | TRBV25-1 | TRBD1 | CASSEWGQGLRSDTQYF | TGTGCCAGCAGTGAATGGGGACAGGGATTGCGGTCAGATACGCAGTATTTT
TRBJ1-1 | NA | TRBV2 | NA | CASSEIGELNTEAFF | TGTGCCAGCAGTGAAATCGGAGAATTAAACACTGAAGCTTTCTTT
TRBJ2-2 | NA | TRBV6-1 | NA | CASRGGQSNTGELFF | TGTGCCAGCAGGGGGGGACAGTCGAACACCGGGGAGCTGTTTTTT
TRBJ1-5 | NA | TRBV4-1 | NA | CASSQGANQPQHF | TGCGCCAGCAGCCAAGGCGCGAATCAGCCCCAGCATTTT
TRBJ1-5 | NA | TRBV15 | NA | CATSRDAGVSGQPQHF | TGTGCCACCAGCAGAGATGCAGGGGTTTCGGGACAGCCCCAGCATTTT
TRBJ2-1 | few | TRBV29-1 | TRBD1 | CSVESGTAYNEQFF | TGCAGCGTTGAAAGTGGGACAGCATACAATGAGCAGTTCTTC
TRBJ2-7 | NA | TRBV9 | TRBD2 | CASSVWREDEQYF | TGTGCCAGCAGCGTTTGGCGGGAGGACGAGCAGTACTTC
TRBJ2-2 | NA | TRBV5-6 | TRBD2 | CASSWVLAGDTGELFF | TGTGCCAGCAGCTGGGTACTAGCGGGAGACACCGGGGAGCTGTTTTTT
TRBJ1-1 | NA | TRBV14 | NA | CASSQGIGPNTEAFF | TGTGCCAGCAGCCAAGGGATAGGGCCAAACACTGAAGCTTTCTTT
TRBJ1-5 | NA | TRBV27 | NA | CASSLQGGNQPQHF | TGTGCCAGCAGCCTACAGGGTGGCAATCAGCCCCAGCATTTT
TRBJ2-1 | few | TRBV11-2 | TRBD2 | CASSSLAGPTYNEQFF | TGTGCCAGCAGCTCGTTAGCGGGACCGACCTACAATGAGCAGTTCTTC
TRBJ2-3 | NA | TRBV7-9 | NA | CASSPRDGHTDTQYF | TGTGCCAGCAGCCCCCGGGACGGACACACAGATACGCAGTATTTT
TRBJ2-3 | NA | TRBV6-6 | NA | CASSGSGEGTDTQYF | TGTGCCAGCAGTGGTAGTGGGGAGGGCACAGATACGCAGTATTTT
TRBJ2-5 | once | TRBV20-1 | TRBD2 | CSLAGAETQYF | TGCAGTTTAGCGGGAGCGGAGACCCAGTACTTC
TRBJ2-2 | NA | TRBV7-3 | TRBD2 | CASSKTSGNTGELFF | TGTGCCAGCAGCAAGACTAGCGGGAACACCGGGGAGCTGTTTTTT
TRBJ2-1 | NA | TRBV9 | NA | CASSKQGVSYNEQFF | TGTGCCAGCAGCAAACAGGGAGTTTCCTACAATGAGCAGTTCTTC
TRBJ2-7 | few | TRBV15 | NA | CATSGSGPGMGKQYF | TGTGCCACCAGCGGGTCCGGGCCAGGCATGGGAAAGCAGTACTTC
TRBJ2-7 | once | TRBV6-5 | TRBD1 | CASSYSYTGGYEQYF | TGTGCCAGCAGTTACTCGTACACAGGGGGCTACGAGCAGTACTTC
TRBJ2-2 | NA | TRBV19 | TRBD1 | CASSIRRQGNTGELFF | TGTGCCAGTAGTATTCGGCGACAGGGGAACACCGGGGAGCTGTTTTTT
TRBJ2-7 | NA | TRBV27 | NA | CASSWSGSYEQYF | TGTGCCAGCAGTTGGAGTGGCTCCTACGAGCAGTACTTC
TRBJ2-7 | NA | TRBV19 | NA | CATATGSYEQYF | TGTGCCACAGCCACAGGCTCCTACGAGCAGTACTTC
TRBJ1-2 | NA | TRBV27 | NA | CASSERGVNYGYTF | TGTGCCAGCAGCGAACGGGGAGTTAACTATGGCTACACCTTC
TRBJ1-3 | NA | TRBV7-2 | NA | CASKQVNSGNTIYF | TGTGCCAGTAAACAGGTTAACTCTGGAAACACCATATATTTT
TRBJ2-5 | NA | TRBV7-9 | TRBD2 | CASSSGLAYETQYF | TGTGCCAGCAGCTCGGGACTAGCATACGAGACCCAGTACTTC
TRBJ2-1 | NA | TRBV27 | TRBD2 | CASSSPLAGGTNEQFF | TGTGCCAGCAGTTCGCCCCTAGCGGGAGGGACCAATGAGCAGTTCTTC
TRBJ1-2 | NA | TRBV18 | NA | CASSPAGAEIYGYTF | TGTGCCAGCTCACCAGCGGGCGCGGAGATCTATGGCTACACCTTC